This T cell receptor beta chain stems from a study of cytomegalovirus exposure and HLA in healthy donors. General study results and limits: As a later analysis showed, a missense DCLRE1C variant was linked to trimming of TCR beta V- and J-genes.

Primers included in the PCR were 60 Vbeta and 13 Jbeta primers. The table came from immunoSEQ multiplex PCR; TCRdb's copy has only in-frame clones and leaves some out. The sample has approximately 140,000 clones; around 79% are singletons. Germline V CDR1 and CDR2: SGHNT, YYREEE (reference sequence). This CDR3 comprises 16 residues. Unmatched junction bases numbered 6, after V lost 3 bases and J lost 2 bases. This clone has just one count. Its antigen is not known. The sample taken for sequencing was PBMCs. The sequence was obtained from a man aged 50 to 60 in good health and CMV-seropositive. V gene TRBV5-4 combines with J gene TRBJ2-5, with 11 bases identical to TRBD2. The CDR3 here is CASSSVTSGTQETQYF. CDR3 DNA sequence: TGTGCCAGCAGCTCCGTGACTAGCGGGACGCAAGAGACCCAGTACTTC.